This T cell receptor (beta chain) emerged from a study of T cell repertoires in cytomegalovirus infection. Across the whole study: Public TCR beta signatures were indicative of both CMV infection and a matching HLA type.

TCRdb independently ran MiXCR on the reads; one entry per CDR3 protein. Here the sample spans almost 300,000 distinct CDR3 sequences, around 10% being singletons. The V gene lost 4 bases and the J gene lost 1 base, with 11 bases spanning the gap. There are 15 residues in the CDR3. Germline CDR1 and CDR2: KGHDR and SFDVKD. Study results and caveats: Predominance within the ex vivo response was attributable to HLA-C-restricted CMV-specific TCR beta clonotypes.

About this clonotype itself: Its antigen is not identified.

The chain uses TRBV24-1 and TRBJ2-3, with a tentative D call TRBD1 (6 bases). What was sequenced was PBMCs. This receptor was identified in a human donor in good health (CMV status not recorded). Some clones in this sample may be carry-over from other donors' samples. The CDR3, as DNA: TGTGCCACCAGTGACCCGGGACACCGCACAGATACGCAGTATTTT. Encoded protein: CATSDPGHRTDTQYF.